What follows describes a single TCR beta chain. MiXCR, run by TCRdb on the RT-PCR reads, gives a single entry per CDR3 protein. The sample has almost 700,000 distinct CDR3 sequences, 12% to 15% seen once. The ends were cut back, 7 bases at V and 3 bases at J, with 22 bases in the middle. This CDR3 contains 17 residues. In germline, CDR1 is MNHNY, CDR2 SVGAGI (reference sequence). Sequencing was performed on memory CD4+ T cells from blood. The receptor comes from a female donor in good health, serving as a healthy control. The chain couples TRBV6-6 to TRBJ1-3, with a tentative D call TRBD1 (5 bases). CDR3 bases: TGTGCCAGCACCGCCCGGGGGGGACCTTCAGATGGAAACACCATATATTTT. Encoded protein: CASTARGGPSDGNTIYF.